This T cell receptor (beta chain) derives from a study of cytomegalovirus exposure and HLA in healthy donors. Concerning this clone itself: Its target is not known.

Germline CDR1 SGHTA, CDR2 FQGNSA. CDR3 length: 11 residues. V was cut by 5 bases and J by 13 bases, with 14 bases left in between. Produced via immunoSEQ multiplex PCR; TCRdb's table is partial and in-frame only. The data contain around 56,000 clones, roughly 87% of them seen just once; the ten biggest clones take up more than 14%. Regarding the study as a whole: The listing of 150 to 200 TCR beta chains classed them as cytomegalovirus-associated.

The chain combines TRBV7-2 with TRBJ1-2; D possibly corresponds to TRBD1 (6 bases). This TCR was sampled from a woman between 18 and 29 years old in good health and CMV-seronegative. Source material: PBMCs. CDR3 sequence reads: CASSTTGQSTF. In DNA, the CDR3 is TGTGCCAGCAGCACGACAGGTCAGAGCACCTTC. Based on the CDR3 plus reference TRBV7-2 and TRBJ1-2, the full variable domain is GAGVSQSPSNKVTEKGKDVELRCDPISGHTALYWYRQSLGQGLEFLIYFQGNSAPDKSGLPSDRFSAERTGGSVSTLTIQRTQQEDSAVYLCASSTTGQSTFGSGTRLTVV.